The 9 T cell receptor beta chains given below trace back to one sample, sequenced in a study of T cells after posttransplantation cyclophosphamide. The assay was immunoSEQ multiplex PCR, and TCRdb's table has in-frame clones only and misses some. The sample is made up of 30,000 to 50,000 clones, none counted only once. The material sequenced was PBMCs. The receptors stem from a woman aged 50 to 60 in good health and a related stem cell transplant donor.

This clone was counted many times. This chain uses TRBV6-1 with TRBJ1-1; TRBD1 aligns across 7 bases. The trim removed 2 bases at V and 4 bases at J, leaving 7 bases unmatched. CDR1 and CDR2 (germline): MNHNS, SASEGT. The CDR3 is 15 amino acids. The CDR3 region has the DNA TGTGCCAGCAGTGAAACGACCACAGGGGTCACTGAAGCTTTCTTT. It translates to CASSETTTGVTEAFF.

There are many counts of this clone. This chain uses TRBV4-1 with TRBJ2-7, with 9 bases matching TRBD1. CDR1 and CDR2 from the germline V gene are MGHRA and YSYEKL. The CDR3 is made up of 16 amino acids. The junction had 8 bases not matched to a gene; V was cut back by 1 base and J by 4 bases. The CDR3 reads CASSQVLVQGAYEQYF. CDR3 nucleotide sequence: TGCGCCAGCAGCCAAGTTTTGGTACAGGGGGCATACGAGCAGTACTTC.

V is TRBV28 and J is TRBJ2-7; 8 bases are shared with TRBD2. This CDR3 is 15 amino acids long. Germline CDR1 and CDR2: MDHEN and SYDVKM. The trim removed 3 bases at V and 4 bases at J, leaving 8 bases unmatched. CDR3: CASSFLGTSIYEQYF. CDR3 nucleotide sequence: TGTGCCAGCAGTTTCCTCGGGACTAGTATATACGAGCAGTACTTC.

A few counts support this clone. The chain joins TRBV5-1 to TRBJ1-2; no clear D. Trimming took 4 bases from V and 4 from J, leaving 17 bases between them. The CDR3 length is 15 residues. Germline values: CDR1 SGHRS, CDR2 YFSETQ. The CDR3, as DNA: TGCGCCAGCAGCCCAAGGGAAGCGGCAGGCTATGGCTACACCTTC. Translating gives CASSPREAAGYGYTF.

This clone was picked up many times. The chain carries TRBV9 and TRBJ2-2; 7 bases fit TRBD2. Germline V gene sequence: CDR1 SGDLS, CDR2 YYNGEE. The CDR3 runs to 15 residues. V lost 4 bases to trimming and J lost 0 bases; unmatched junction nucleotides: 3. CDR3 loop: CASSHGLANTGELFF. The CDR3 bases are TGTGCCAGCAGCCATGGACTAGCGAACACCGGGGAGCTGTTTTTT.

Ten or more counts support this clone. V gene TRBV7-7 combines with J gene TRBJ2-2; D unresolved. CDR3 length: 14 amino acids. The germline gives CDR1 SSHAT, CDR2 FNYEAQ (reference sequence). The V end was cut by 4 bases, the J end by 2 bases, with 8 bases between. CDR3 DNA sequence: TGTGCCAGCAGCTCTATCATTAACACCGGGGAGCTGTTTTTT. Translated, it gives CASSSIINTGELFF.

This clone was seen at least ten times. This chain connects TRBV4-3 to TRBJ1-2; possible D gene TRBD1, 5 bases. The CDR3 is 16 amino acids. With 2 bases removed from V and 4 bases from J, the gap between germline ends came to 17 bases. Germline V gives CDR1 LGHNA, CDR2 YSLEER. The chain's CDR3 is CASSQQSGGVSYGYTF. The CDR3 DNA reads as TGCGCCAGCAGCCAACAAAGCGGGGGGGTATCCTATGGCTACACCTTC.

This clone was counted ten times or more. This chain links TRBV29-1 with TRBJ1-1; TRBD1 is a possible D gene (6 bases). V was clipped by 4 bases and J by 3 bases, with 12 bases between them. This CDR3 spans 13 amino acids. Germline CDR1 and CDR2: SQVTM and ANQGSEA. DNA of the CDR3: TGCAGCGTTGGAGAACAGGGATACACTGAAGCTTTCTTT. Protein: CSVGEQGYTEAFF.

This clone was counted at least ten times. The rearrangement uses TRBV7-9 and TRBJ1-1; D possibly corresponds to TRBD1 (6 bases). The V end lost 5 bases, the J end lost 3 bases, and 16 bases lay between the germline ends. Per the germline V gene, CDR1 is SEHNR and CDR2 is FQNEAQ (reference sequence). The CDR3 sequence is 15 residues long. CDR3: CASSQGTVRDTEAFF. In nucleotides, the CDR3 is TGTGCCAGCAGCCAGGGGACGGTAAGGGACACTGAAGCTTTCTTT.